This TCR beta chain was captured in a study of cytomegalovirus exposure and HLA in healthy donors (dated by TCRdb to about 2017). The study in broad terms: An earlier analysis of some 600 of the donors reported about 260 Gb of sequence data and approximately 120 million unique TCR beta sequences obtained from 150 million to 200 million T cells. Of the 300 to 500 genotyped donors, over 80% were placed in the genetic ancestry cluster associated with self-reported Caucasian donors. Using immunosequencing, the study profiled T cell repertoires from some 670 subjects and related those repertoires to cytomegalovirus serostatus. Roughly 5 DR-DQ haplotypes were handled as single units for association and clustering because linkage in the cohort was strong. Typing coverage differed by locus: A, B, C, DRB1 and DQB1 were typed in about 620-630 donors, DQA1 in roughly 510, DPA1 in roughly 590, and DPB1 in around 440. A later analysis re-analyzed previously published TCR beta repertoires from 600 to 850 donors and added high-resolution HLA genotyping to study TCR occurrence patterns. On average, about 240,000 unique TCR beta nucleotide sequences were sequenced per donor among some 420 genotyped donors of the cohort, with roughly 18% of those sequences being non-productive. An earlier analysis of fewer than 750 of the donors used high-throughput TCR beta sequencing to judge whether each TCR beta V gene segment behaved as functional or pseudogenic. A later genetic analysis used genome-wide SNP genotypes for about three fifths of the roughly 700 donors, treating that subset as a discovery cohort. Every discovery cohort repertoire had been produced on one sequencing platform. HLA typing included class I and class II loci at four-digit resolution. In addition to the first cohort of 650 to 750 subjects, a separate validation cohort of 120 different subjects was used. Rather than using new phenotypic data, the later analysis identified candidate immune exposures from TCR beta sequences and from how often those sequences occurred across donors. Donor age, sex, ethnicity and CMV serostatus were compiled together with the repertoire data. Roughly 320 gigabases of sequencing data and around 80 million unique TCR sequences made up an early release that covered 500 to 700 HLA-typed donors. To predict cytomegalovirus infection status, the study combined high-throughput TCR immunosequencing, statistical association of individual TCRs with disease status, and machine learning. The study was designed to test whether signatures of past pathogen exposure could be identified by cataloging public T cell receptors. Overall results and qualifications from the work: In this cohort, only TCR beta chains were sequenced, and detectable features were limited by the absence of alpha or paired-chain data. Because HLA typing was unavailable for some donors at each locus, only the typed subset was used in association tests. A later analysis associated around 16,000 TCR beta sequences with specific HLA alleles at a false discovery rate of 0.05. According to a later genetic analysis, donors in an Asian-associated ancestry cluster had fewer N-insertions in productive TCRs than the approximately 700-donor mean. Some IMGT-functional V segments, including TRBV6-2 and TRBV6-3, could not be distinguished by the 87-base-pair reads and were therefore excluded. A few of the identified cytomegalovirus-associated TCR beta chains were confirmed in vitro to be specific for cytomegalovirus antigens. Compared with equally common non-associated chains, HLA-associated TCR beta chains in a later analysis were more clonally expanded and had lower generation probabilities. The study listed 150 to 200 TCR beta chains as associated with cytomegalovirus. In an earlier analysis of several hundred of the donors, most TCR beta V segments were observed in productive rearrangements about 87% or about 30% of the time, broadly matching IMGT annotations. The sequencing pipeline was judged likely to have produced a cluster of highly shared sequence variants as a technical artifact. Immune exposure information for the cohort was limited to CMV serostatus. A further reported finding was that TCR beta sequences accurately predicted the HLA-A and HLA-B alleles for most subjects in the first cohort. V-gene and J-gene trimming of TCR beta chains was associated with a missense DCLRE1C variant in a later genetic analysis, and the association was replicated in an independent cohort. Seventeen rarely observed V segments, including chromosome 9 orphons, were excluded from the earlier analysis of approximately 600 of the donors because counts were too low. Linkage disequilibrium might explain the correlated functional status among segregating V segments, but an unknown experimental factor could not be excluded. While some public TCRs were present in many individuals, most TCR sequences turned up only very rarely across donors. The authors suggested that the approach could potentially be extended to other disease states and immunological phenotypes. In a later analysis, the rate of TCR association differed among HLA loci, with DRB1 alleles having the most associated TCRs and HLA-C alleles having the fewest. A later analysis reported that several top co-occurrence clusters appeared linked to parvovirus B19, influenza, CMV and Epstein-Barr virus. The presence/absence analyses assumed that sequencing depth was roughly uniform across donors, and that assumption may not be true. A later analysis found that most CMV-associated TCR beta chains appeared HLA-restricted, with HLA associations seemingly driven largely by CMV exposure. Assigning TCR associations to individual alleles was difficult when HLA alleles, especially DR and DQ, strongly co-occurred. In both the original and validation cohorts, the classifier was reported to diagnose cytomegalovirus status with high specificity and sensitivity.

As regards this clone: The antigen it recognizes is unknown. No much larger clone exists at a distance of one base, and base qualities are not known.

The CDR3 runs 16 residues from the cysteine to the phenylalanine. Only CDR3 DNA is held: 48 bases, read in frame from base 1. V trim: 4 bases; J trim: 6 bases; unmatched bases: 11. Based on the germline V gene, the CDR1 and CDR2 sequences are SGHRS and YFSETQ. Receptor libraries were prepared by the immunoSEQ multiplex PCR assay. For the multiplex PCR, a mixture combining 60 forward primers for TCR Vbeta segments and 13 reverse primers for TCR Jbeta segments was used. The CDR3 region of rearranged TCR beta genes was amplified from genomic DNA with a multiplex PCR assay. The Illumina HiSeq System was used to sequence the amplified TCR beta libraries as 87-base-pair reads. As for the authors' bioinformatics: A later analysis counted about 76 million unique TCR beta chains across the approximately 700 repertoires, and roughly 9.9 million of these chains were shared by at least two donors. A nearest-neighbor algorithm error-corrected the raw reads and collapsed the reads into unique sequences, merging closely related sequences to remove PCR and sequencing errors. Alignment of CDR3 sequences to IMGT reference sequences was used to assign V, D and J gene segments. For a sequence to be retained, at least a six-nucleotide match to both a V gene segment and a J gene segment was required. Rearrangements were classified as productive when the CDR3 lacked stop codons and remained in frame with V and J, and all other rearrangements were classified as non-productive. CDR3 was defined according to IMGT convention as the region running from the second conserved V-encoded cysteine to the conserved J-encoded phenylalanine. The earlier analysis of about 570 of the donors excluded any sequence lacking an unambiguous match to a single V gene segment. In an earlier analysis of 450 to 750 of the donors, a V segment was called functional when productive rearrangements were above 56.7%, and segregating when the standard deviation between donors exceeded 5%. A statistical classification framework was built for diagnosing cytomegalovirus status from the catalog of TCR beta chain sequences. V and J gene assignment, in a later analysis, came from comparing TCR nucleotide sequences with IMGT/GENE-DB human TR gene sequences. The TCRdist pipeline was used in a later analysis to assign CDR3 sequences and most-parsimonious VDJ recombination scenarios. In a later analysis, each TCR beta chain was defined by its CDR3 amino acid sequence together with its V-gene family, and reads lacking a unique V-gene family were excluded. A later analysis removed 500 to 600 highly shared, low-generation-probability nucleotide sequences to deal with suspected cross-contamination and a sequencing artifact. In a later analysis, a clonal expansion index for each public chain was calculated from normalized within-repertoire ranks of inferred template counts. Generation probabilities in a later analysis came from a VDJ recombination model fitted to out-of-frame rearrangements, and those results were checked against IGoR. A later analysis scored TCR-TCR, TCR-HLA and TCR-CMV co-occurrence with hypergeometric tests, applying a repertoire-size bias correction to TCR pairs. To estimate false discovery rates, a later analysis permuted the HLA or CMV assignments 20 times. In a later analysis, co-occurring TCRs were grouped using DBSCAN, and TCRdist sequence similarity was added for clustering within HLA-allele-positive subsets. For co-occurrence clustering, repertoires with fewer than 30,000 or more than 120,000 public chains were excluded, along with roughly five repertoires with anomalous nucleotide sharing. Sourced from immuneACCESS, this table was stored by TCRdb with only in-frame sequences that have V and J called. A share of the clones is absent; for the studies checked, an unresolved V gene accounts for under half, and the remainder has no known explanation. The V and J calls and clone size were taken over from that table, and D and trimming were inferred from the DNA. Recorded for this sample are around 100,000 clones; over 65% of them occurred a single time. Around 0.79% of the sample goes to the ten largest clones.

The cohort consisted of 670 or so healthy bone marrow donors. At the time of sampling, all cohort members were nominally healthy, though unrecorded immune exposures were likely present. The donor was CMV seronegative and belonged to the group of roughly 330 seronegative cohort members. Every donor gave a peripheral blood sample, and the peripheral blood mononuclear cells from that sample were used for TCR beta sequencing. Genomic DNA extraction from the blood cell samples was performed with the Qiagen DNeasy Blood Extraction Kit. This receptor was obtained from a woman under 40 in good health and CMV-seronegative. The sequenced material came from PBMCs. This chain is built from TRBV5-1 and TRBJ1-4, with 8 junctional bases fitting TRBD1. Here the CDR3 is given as CASSLGWTGSDEKLFF. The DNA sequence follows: TGCGCCAGCAGCCTGGGGTGGACAGGGTCGGATGAAAAACTGTTTTTT.